The clone carrying this T cell receptor (beta chain) was found many times. The target antigen is unknown. Generation of TCR cDNA used 5'RACE template switching (which added a universal primer site and UMIs). Each CDR3 protein gets one entry after TCRdb re-called the 5' RACE reads with MiXCR. This repertoire shows approximately 340,000 distinct CDR3 sequences, 8% to 10% found once; its top ten account for more than 15%. The data are from a study of T cells after yellow fever vaccination. Overall study results and limits: Abundant bulk-population clonotypes could contaminate the FACS-sorted repertoires. Across the CD4 and CD8 compartments, a small share of clonotypes was present in both.

Sequences were derived from PBMCs, sampled on the day of the first yellow fever vaccination. The sequence came from a man aged 18-30 years who received the YFV17D yellow fever vaccine.

In DNA, the CDR3 is TGTGCCAGCAGCATCCAGGGGGCCACTGAAGCTTTCTTT. Encoded protein: CASSIQGATEAFF. The rearrangement links TRBV7-2 to TRBJ1-1; TRBD1 matches at 8 bases. Germline CDR1 reads SGHTA; CDR2 reads FQGNSA. This CDR3 is built from 13 residues. The V gene end was trimmed by 5 bases and the J gene end by 4 bases; junction bases not matched to a gene: 3.